The present entry profiles one T cell receptor beta chain with its context. Its antigen remains unknown. PCR used 60 Vbeta primers and 13 Jbeta primers. Clones were sequenced by immunoSEQ multiplex PCR, and TCRdb holds only the in-frame ones, with some missing. The sample records about 160,000 clones, more than 65% being singletons. This sample stems from a study of cytomegalovirus exposure and HLA in healthy donors. At sampling all donors were nominally healthy, likely with unrecorded immune exposures. General study points: Accurate prediction of HLA-A and HLA-B alleles (for most subjects) was reportedly achieved from TCR beta sequences. Upon later analysis, HLA-associated TCR beta chains proved more clonally expanded than other, equally common chains. Earlier analysis yielded a pattern in which most TCR beta V segments were productive about 90% or about 30% of the time.

This CDR3 spans 14 amino acids. The V gene's germline CDR1 is MNHEY and CDR2 SVGAGI. V lost 6 bases to trimming and J lost 0 bases, with 11 bases between them. The receptor was derived from a man over 45 in good health and CMV-seropositive. Specimen: PBMCs. This chain links TRBV6-5 with TRBJ1-2; D might be TRBD1 (5 bases). For the CDR3, the DNA is TGTGCCAGCAGAACAGGAGATTCTAACTATGGCTACACCTTC. Amino acids: CASRTGDSNYGYTF.